A selection of T cell receptor beta chains follows, all from one sample in a study of response to subunit inactivated influenza vaccine. TCRdb fed the RT-PCR reads into MiXCR, producing one record per CDR3 protein. The top ten hold over 8.5% of the sample, which has 500,000 to 750,000 distinct CDR3 sequences, 12% to 15% seen once. Specimen: PBMCs from blood, collected roughly 13 days after vaccination. Receptors originate from a middle-aged man who received an inactivated influenza vaccine. CDR3s include the opening cysteine and the closing phenylalanine or tryptophan. D genes are given only for firm matches. Clone size, where shown, is once, few, many, or a class for clones that have expanded.

J gene,D gene,clone size,V gene,CDR3 protein,CDR3 DNA
TRBJ2-7,TRBD2,NA,TRBV11-2,CASLGLAGHEQYF,TGTGCCAGCCTGGGACTAGCGGGCCACGAGCAGTACTTC
TRBJ2-5,TRBD1,many,TRBV7-6,CASSKDRKETQYF,TGTGCCAGCAGCAAGGACAGGAAAGAGACCCAGTACTTC
TRBJ2-2,NA,NA,TRBV10-1,CASSDLLNTGELFF,TGCGCCAGCAGTGATCTGTTAAACACCGGGGAGCTGTTTTTT
TRBJ1-5,TRBD1,NA,TRBV5-1,CASSSQGGDNQPQHF,TGCGCCAGCAGCTCACAGGGGGGAGACAATCAGCCCCAGCATTTT
TRBJ2-1,TRBD2,few,TRBV5-5,CASIGTSGAPGDNEQFF,TGTGCCAGCATCGGGACTAGCGGGGCCCCCGGGGACAATGAGCAGTTCTTC
TRBJ1-4,NA,few,TRBV5-5,CASSWGPPPEKLFF,TGTGCCAGCAGCTGGGGACCCCCCCCTGAAAAACTGTTTTTT
TRBJ1-5,NA,few,TRBV14,CASSLFNQPQHF,TGTGCCAGCAGCCTATTCAATCAGCCCCAGCATTTT
TRBJ1-4,NA,NA,TRBV4-3,CASSQDLNWAGDEKLFF,TGCGCCAGCAGCCAAGATCTGAACTGGGCAGGCGACGAAAAACTGTTTTTT
TRBJ2-2,NA,few,TRBV5-1,CASSSTQGTGELFF,TGCGCCAGCAGCTCGACTCAGGGCACCGGGGAGCTGTTTTTT
TRBJ2-3,NA,few,TRBV7-3,CASSGGPADTQYF,TGTGCCAGCAGCGGGGGCCCGGCAGATACGCAGTATTTT
TRBJ1-5,NA,few,TRBV28,CASSPTRSNWVGQPQHF,TGTGCCAGCAGCCCAACGAGGTCAAACTGGGTGGGGCAGCCCCAGCATTTT